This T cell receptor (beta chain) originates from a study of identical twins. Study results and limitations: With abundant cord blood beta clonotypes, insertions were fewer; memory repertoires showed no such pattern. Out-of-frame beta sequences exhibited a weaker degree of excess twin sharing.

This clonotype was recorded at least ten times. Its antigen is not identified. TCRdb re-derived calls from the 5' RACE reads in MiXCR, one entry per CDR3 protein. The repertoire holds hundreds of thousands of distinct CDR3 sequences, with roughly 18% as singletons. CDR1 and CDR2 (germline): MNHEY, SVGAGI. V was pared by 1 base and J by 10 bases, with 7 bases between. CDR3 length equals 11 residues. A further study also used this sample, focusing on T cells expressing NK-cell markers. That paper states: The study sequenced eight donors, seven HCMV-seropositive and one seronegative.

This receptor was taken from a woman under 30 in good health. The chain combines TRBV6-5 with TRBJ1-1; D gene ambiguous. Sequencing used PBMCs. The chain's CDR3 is CASSYLGAAFF. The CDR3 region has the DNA TGTGCCAGCAGTTACTTGGGTGCAGCTTTCTTT.